This T cell receptor beta chain comes out of a study of graft-versus-host responses after intestinal transplantation. With 7 bases removed from V and 1 base from J, the gap between germline ends came to 16 bases. This CDR3 spans 16 amino acids. The V gene's germline CDR1 is MDHEN and CDR2 SYDVKM. Repertoires were generated with immunoSEQ multiplex PCR, while TCRdb's copy carries only in-frame clones and drops some. This table holds over 75,000 clones, more than 70% found once. The source was PBMCs, collected 255 days after intestinal transplant. The sequence was obtained from a human patient who received an intestinal transplant, so some T cells may come from the graft donor. This sequence joins TRBV28 and TRBJ2-2; D possibly uses TRBD1 or TRBD2 (6 bases each). The CDR3 DNA sequence: TGTGCCAGCACTCCTAGGAGGGGGAAGAACACCGGGGAGCTGTTTTTT. As protein: CASTPRRGKNTGELFF.